The sequence of this TCR beta chain was determined in a study of radiation and T cells in renal cell carcinoma. The CDR3 has 12 residues. The germline V and J ends were trimmed by 6 bases and 6 bases, with 12 bases remaining between them. Germline V gene sequence: CDR1 WNHNN, CDR2 SYGVQD (reference sequence). Data came from immunoSEQ multiplex PCR; TCRdb stores just in-frame clones and leaves some out. The sample yields about 22,000 clones, more than 75% seen once. This sample's time point: baseline pretreatment blood. Regarding treatment: 15 Gy SBRT to primary tumor, nephrectomy 4 weeks later. Clear cell pathology was present in this patient's renal cell carcinoma.

Source: blood, taken from a patient whose treatment included radiotherapy and nephrectomy. The chain joins TRBV10-1 to TRBJ2-7; D not certain. The TCR originated in a man aged 55 to 70 with renal cell carcinoma. DNA for the CDR3: TGCGCCAGCAGCGCCGGGCTCTCCGAGCAGTACTTC. Its protein product is CASSAGLSEQYF.